Listed below are T cell receptor beta chains from one sample, sequenced in a study of shared clonotypes between healthy human individuals. TCRdb's copy holds only in-frame clones and misses some; the assay was immunoSEQ multiplex PCR. The table lists approximately 980,000 clones, approximately 80% of them singletons. The sample consisted of memory CD4+ T cells sorted from blood. Receptors were obtained from a man younger than 35 in good health. The CDR3 runs from the conserved cysteine through the conserved F or W. D genes are given only for firm matches. Not all rows give a size; the values are once, few, many and, for expanded clones, a class.

abundance,d_gene,v_gene,CDR3aa
NA,TRBD2,TRBV19,CASSVSGGNSYEQYF
once,NA,TRBV7-9,CASSLSPRGDEQFF
few,NA,TRBV9,CASSVDWTPNTGELFF
NA,NA,TRBV6-5,CASSYSQTARLEKLFF
NA,TRBD1,TRBV9,CASSLTLTGPYGYTF
NA,NA,TRBV7-9,CASRLESDTQYF
once,NA,TRBV18,CASSPPPTVNTEAFF
NA,NA,TRBV2,CASRDRGSTDTQYF
few,NA,TRBV7-2,CASSLGGHANEKLFF
NA,NA,TRBV5-6,CASSLGGGDYGYTF
NA,NA,TRBV11-3,CASSSATDSYNEQFF
NA,NA,TRBV5-1,CASSLSSGVNEKLFF
NA,NA,TRBV28,CASSFGGPSSGNTIYF
few,NA,TRBV11-2,CASSLLPGNSYEQYF
NA,NA,TRBV10-3,CAINQGITNTGELFF
NA,NA,TRBV18,CASSSGADTQYF